The T cell receptor beta chain described here comes from a study of human T cells and chemical hapten exposure. Study details: Small discrepancies in pooled library volume mainly accounted for the varying TCR yields per sample.

Whole blood that had not been fractionated was the source of extracted total RNA. Findings and caveats of the study: TCRs above 1 in 1000 frequency stayed constant with DPC sensitization.

V gave up 1 base and J gave up 8 bases; unmatched junction bases: 11. The CDR3 sequence is 15 residues long. Germline loops: CDR1 SQVTM, CDR2 ANQGSEA. This clonotype was seen more than once but under ten times. Its antigen is as yet unknown. Within the library, unique molecular identifiers were attached to each individual cDNA molecule. TCRdb reanalysed the reads using MiXCR and keeps one entry per CDR3 protein. The table lists around 120,000 distinct CDR3 sequences, approximately 9% of them singletons, with around 1.5% in the top ten. This TCR was recovered from a human donor in good health. Some clones in this sample may be carry-over from other donors' samples. Sequences were obtained from whole blood. V gene TRBV29-1 combines with J gene TRBJ2-1; 7 bases map to TRBD2. The CDR3: CSVEGGEGREDEQFF. In DNA form, the CDR3 reads TGCAGCGTTGAAGGGGGGGAGGGACGGGAGGATGAGCAGTTCTTC.